The 18 T cell receptor beta chains in this list originate from one sample, sequenced in a study of blood T cell repertoires in COVID-19. Some clones are missing from TCRdb's copy, which holds only in-frame ones; the method was immunoSEQ multiplex PCR. The table includes around 100,000 clones, roughly 87% detected once. The sequencing sample was made of peripheral blood. These receptors were taken from a human donor in a cohort sampled during active COVID-19.

This clone was detected only once. The chain has TRBV7-8 and TRBJ2-5, with 10 bases lining up with TRBD2. The length of the CDR3 is 14 residues. CDR1 and CDR2 from the germline V gene are SGHVS and FQNEAQ. V lost 2 bases, J lost 13 bases, and 10 bases stayed unmatched. CDR3: CASSLILAGAGGYF. In DNA, the CDR3 is TGTGCCAGCAGCTTAATCCTAGCGGGAGCCGGTGGGTACTTC.

This clone has only a few counts. J is TRBJ1-5 and V is TRBV6-5; D remains unclear. CDR1 is MNHEY, CDR2 SVGAGI, per germline. V lost 6 bases and J lost 0, with 6 bases in between. This CDR3 is built from 13 residues. The CDR3 loop is CASRLDSNQPQHF. CDR3 nucleotide sequence: TGTGCCAGCAGGTTAGATAGCAATCAGCCCCAGCATTTT.

The chain recombines TRBV7-8 with TRBJ1-4; 12 nucleotides line up with TRBD1. The CDR3 is made up of 18 amino acids. V lost 1 base to trimming and J lost 4 bases; unmatched junction nucleotides: 7. The germline gives CDR1 SGHVS, CDR2 FQNEAQ. CDR3 region: CASSLEGQGASVNEKLFF. The CDR3 DNA sequence: TGTGCCAGCAGCTTAGAGGGACAGGGGGCCTCCGTTAATGAAAAACTGTTTTTT.

The genes are TRBV2 and TRBJ2-1; the match to TRBD1 covers 7 bases. J gave up 1 base and V 5 bases, and 11 bases lay outside the gene matches. Germline V lookup: CDR1 SNHLY, CDR2 FYNNEI. The length of the CDR3 is 17 residues. CDR3 amino acids: CASSRETGVISYNEQFF. The CDR3 DNA is TGTGCCAGCAGTAGAGAAACAGGGGTCATTTCCTACAATGAGCAGTTCTTC.

This sequence joins TRBV4-1 and TRBJ2-3; TRBD2 is a possible D gene (6 bases). Germline CDR1 and CDR2: MGHRA and YSYEKL. CDR3 size: 16 residues. The germline V and J ends were trimmed by 0 bases and 5 bases, with 15 bases remaining between them. CDR3 sequence (DNA): TGCGCCAGCAGCCAAGAGAGAGCCCTAGCGCGAGATACGCAGTATTTT. Its translation is CASSQERALARDTQYF.

This chain uses TRBV5-5 with TRBJ1-5; the match to TRBD1 covers 7 bases. This CDR3 region has 17 residues. V lost 2 bases to trimming and J lost 0 bases; unmatched junction nucleotides: 8. The germline V gene encodes CDR1 SGHKS and CDR2 YYEKEE (reference sequence). Written as DNA, the CDR3 is TGTGCCAGCAGCTTTACCGGGACAGAATATAGCAATCAGCCCCAGCATTTT. Its translation: CASSFTGTEYSNQPQHF.

The V gene is TRBV2, the J gene TRBJ1-3; D gene unclear. CDR1 and CDR2 from the germline V gene are SNHLY and FYNNEI. The CDR3 runs to 13 residues. Trimming left V 3 bases short and J 0 bases short, with 3 bases between. The CDR3, as DNA: TGTGCCAGCAGTGACAGCTCTGGAAACACCATATATTTT. Translation gives CASSDSSGNTIYF.

In its sample, this clone was seen a few times. The chain combines TRBV7-9 with TRBJ2-7, with D perhaps TRBD1 (6 bases). CDR3 length: 15 residues. V lost 5 bases and J 4 bases, leaving 18 bases between the germline ends. Germline lookup yields CDR1 SEHNR and CDR2 FQNEAQ (reference sequence). The CDR3, as DNA: TGTGCCAGCAGCCTCCCCTTGTGGGGGCAATACGAGCAGTACTTC. This codes for CASSLPLWGQYEQYF.

V is TRBV4-2 and J is TRBJ2-3; D gene uncertain. V gave up 3 bases and J gave up 2 bases, with 18 bases separating them. Germline V CDR1 and CDR2: LGHNA, YNFKEQ. There are 17 residues in the CDR3. The CDR3 coding sequence is TGTGCCAGCAGCCAGGATCCCCGAGGCGATTACACAGATACGCAGTATTTT. Translation gives CASSQDPRGDYTDTQYF.

V is TRBV18 and J is TRBJ2-7, with D perhaps TRBD1 (6 bases). The germline V gene encodes CDR1 KGHSH and CDR2 LQKENI. The CDR3 is 13 amino acids. V was pared by 8 bases and J by 2 bases, with 13 bases between. This CDR3 is CASGAGTTYEQYF. CDR3 coding DNA: TGTGCCAGCGGAGCCGGGACAACCTACGAGCAGTACTTC.

By share, this clone ranks as large. The J gene is TRBJ2-2, the V gene TRBV27; D is possibly TRBD1 (6 bases). Germline values: CDR1 MNHEY, CDR2 SMNVEV (reference sequence). This CDR3 region has 13 residues. The V end was cut by 6 bases, the J end by 6 bases, with 11 bases between. The DNA of the CDR3 is TGTGCCAGCAGCTCCGGACAGCCCGGGGAGCTGTTTTTT. Translation gives CASSSGQPGELFF.

The CDR3 loop reads CASSLRDRGSPTNYGYTF. Here the CDR3 DNA reads TGTGCCAGCAGCTTAAGGGACAGGGGCTCCCCAACTAACTATGGCTACACCTTC. The J gene is TRBJ1-2, the V gene TRBV7-2; 10 nucleotides line up with TRBD1. CDR1 and CDR2 (germline): SGHTA, FQGNSA. The CDR3 consists of 18 residues. Trimming took 2 bases from V and 0 from J; bases not matched to a gene: 9.

The chain links TRBV19 to TRBJ1-6; D perhaps matches TRBD1 (5 bases). This CDR3 comprises 13 residues. Trimming cost V 6 bases and J 5 bases, with 8 bases left between them. Germline-derived CDR1 and CDR2 are LNHDA and SQIVND (reference sequence). The CDR3 coding sequence is TGTGCCAGTAGGACAGAAGATAATTCACCCCTCCACTTT. This codes for CASRTEDNSPLHF.

V usage is TRBV7-3 and J usage is TRBJ2-5; tentatively, D is TRBD1 (6 bases). The CDR3 has 13 amino acids. V was pared by 3 bases and J by 5 bases, with 10 bases between. The germline V gene has CDR1 SGHTA and CDR2 FQGTGA. CDR3: CASSLGHSETQYF. CDR3 DNA: TGTGCCAGCAGCTTGGGACATTCGGAGACCCAGTACTTC.

The CDR3 DNA is TGCAGCGTTGAAAGGGTCACGGTGGCGGGACCCTACGAGCAGTACTTC. It yields the protein CSVERVTVAGPYEQYF. The V gene is TRBV29-1, the J gene TRBJ2-7; D may be TRBD2 (6 bases). The CDR3 loop spans 16 amino acids. The ends were cut back, 2 bases at V and 2 bases at J, with 19 bases in the middle. Germline assignment: CDR1 SQVTM and CDR2 ANQGSEA.

This clone occurred once. CDR3 in amino acids: CASSLNTQETQYF. CDR3 in DNA: TGCGCCAGCAGCTTGAACACCCAAGAGACCCAGTACTTC. The genes are TRBV5-1 and TRBJ2-5; D is undetermined. Trimming took 1 base from V and 1 from J, leaving 5 bases between them. Germline-derived CDR1 and CDR2 are SGHRS and YFSETQ. This CDR3 spans 13 amino acids.

J is TRBJ2-7 and V is TRBV21-1; the tabulated D call, TRBD1, remains unverified against the DNA. TRBV21-1 is given as a pseudogene. CDR3 length: 18 amino acids. DNA of the CDR3: TGTGCCAGCAGCAAAGGGATCTCAGGGGGTAATCGGTCCTACGAGCAGTACTTC. Its protein is CASSKGISGGNRSYEQYF.

CDR3 nucleotide sequence: TGTGCCATCAGTGGAGGCAGGGTGAACACTGAAGCTTTCTTT. Encoded protein: CAISGGRVNTEAFF. The V and J genes are TRBV10-3 and TRBJ1-1; D might be TRBD1 (5 bases). Per the germline V gene, CDR1 is ENHRY and CDR2 is SYGVKD. V was shortened by 4 bases and J by 0 bases, with 9 bases between the two germline ends. This CDR3 contains 14 residues.